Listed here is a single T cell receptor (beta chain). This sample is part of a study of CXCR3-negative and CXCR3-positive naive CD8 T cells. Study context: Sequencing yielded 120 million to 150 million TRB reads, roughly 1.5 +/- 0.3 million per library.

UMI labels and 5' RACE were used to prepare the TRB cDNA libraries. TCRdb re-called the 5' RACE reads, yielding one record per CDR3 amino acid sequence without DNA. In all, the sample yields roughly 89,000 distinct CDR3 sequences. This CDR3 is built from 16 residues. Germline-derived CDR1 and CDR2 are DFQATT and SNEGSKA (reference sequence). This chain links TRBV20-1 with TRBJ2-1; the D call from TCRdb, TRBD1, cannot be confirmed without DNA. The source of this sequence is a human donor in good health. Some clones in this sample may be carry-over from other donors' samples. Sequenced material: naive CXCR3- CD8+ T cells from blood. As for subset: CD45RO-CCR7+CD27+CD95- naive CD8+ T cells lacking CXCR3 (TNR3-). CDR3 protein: CSARDIGGASYNEQFF.